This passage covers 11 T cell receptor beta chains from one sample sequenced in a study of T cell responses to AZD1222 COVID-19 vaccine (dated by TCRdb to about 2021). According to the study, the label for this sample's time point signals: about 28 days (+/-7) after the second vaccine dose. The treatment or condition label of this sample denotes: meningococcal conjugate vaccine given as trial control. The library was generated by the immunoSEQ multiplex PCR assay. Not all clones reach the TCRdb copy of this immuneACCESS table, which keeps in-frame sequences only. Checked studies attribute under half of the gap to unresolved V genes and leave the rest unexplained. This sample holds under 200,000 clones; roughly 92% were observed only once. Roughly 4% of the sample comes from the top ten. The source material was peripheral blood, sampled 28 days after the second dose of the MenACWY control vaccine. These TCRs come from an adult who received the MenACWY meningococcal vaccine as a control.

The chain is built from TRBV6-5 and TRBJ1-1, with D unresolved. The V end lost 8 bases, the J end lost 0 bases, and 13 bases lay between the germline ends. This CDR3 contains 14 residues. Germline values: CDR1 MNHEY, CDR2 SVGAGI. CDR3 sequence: CASEAALLNTEAFF. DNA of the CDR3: TGTGCCAGCGAGGCAGCCTTACTGAACACTGAAGCTTTCTTT.

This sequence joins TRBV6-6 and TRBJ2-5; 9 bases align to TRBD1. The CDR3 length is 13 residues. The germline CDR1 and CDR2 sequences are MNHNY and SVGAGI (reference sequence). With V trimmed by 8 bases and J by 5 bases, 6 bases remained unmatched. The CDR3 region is CASGWTGVETQYF. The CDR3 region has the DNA TGTGCCAGCGGGTGGACAGGGGTGGAGACCCAGTACTTC.

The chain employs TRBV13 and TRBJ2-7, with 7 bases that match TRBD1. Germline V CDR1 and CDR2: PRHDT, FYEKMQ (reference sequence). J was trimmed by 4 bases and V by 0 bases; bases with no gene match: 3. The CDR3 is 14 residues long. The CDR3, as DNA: TGTGCCAGCAGCTTAGGGGGGACAGCTTACGAGCAGTACTTC. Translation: CASSLGGTAYEQYF.

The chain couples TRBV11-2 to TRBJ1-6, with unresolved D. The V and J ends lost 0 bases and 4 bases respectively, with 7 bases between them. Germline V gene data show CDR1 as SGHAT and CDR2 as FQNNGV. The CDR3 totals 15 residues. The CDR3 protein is CASSLEASYNSPLHF. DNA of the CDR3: TGTGCCAGCAGCTTAGAGGCCAGTTATAATTCACCCCTCCACTTT.

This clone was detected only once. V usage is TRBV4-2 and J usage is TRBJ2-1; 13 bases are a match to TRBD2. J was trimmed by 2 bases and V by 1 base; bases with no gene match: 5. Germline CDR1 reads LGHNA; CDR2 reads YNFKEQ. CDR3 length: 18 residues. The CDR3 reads CASSQGTSGSAAYNEQFF. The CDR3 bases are TGTGCCAGCAGCCAAGGGACTAGCGGGAGTGCCGCCTACAATGAGCAGTTCTTC.

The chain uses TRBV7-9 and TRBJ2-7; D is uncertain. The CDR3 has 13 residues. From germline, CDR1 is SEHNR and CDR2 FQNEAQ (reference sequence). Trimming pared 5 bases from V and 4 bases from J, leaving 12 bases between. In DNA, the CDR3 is TGTGCCAGCAGCAAAATAGGAGAGTACGAGCAGTACTTC. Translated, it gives CASSKIGEYEQYF.

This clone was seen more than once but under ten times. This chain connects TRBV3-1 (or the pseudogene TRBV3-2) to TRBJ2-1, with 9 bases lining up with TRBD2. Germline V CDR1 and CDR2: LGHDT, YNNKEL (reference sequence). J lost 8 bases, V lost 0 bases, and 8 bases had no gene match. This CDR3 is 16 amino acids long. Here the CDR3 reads CASSQEWTSASDEQFF. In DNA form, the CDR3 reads TGTGCCAGCAGCCAAGAGTGGACTAGCGCGAGCGATGAGCAGTTCTTC.

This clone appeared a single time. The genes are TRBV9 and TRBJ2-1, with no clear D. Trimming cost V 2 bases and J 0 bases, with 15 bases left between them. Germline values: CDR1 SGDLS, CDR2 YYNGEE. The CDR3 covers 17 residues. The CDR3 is CASSVRTATRSYNEQFF. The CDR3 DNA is TGTGCCAGCAGCGTCCGGACGGCGACTCGCTCCTACAATGAGCAGTTCTTC.

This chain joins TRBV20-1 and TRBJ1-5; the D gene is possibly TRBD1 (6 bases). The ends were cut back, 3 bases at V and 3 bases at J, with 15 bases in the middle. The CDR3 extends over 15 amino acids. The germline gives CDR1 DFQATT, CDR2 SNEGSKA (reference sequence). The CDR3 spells CSASAHGQPNQPQHF. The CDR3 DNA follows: TGCAGTGCTAGTGCCCATGGACAGCCCAATCAGCCCCAGCATTTT.

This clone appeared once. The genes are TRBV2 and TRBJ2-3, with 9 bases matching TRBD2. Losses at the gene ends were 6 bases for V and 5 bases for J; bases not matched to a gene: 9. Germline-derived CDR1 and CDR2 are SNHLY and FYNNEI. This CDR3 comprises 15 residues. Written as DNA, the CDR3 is TGTGCCAGCAGAAGACTAGCGGCGGGGATAGATACGCAGTATTTT. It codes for CASRRLAAGIDTQYF.

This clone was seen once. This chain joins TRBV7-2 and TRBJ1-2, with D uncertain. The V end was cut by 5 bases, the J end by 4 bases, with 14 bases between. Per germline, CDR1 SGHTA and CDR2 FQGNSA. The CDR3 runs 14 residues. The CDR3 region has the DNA TGTGCCAGCAGCCCAAACCCGCCGGCCTATGGCTACACCTTC. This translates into CASSPNPPAYGYTF.